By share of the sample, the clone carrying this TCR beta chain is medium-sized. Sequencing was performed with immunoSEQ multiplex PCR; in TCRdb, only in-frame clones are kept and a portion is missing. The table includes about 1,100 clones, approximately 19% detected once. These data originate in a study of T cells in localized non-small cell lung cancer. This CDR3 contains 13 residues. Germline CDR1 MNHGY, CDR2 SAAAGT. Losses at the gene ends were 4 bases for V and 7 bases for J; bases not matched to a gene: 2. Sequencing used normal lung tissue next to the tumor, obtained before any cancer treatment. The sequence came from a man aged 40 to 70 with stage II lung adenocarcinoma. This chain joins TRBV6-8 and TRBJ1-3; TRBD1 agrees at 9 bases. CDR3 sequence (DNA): TGTGCCAGCAGTTGGGACAGGGCGAACACCATATATTTT. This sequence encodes CASSWDRANTIYF.